This T cell receptor beta chain was recorded in a study of blood T cell repertoires in COVID-19. Whole-study context: Sources were T cells, B-cell-depleted T cells, or PBMCs; the material itself was cDNA or gDNA.

Authors' analysis steps: Amplification of reference gene primers provided the estimated nucleated cell counts. Some clones are missing from TCRdb's copy, which holds only in-frame ones; the method was immunoSEQ multiplex PCR. D and trimming were read from the DNA, whereas the V and J calls and clone size are those reported in that table. The sample has about 270,000 clones; about 89% are singletons. The length of the CDR3 is 16 residues. V dropped 1 base and J dropped 6; count of bases not matched to a gene: 7. The germline V gene has CDR1 SEHNR and CDR2 FQNEAQ (reference sequence). The chain couples TRBV7-9 to TRBJ2-1, with 9 bases lining up with TRBD2. What was sequenced was peripheral blood. The receptor was isolated from a woman in her forties or fifties with acute or convalescent COVID-19. The CDR3 bases are TGTGCCAGCAGCTTAGTACGCGGGAGGGGATTCAATGAGCAGTTCTTC. Amino acids: CASSLVRGRGFNEQFF.